This record covers a single T cell receptor (beta chain). The data belong to a study of technical replicates of blood from several donors. The data were produced by immunoSEQ multiplex PCR, yet TCRdb's version contains in-frame clones alone and is incomplete. The profile shows almost 85,000 clones, 95% to 98% of them singletons. The J segment lost 6 bases and the V segment lost 3 bases, leaving 6 bases of the junction unmatched. The CDR3 is 14 amino acids. Per the germline V gene, CDR1 is SGDLS and CDR2 is YYNGEE. Sequenced sample: T cells isolated from PBMCs. The rearrangement links TRBV9 to TRBJ2-1; 7 bases map to TRBD1. This receptor was identified in a human donor in good health. The CDR3 nucleotides read TGTGCCAGCAGCGCTTGGGACAGTTCCAATGAGCAGTTCTTC. It yields the protein CASSAWDSSNEQFF.